The rows below give T cell receptor beta chains drawn from one sample of a study of cytomegalovirus exposure and HLA in healthy donors. The protocol was immunoSEQ multiplex PCR, while the TCRdb copy is restricted to in-frame clones and leaves out a portion. The table includes 180,000 or so clones, about 80% detected once. Sequencing used PBMCs. Receptors originate from a woman aged 25-40 years in good health and CMV-seropositive. Each CDR3 is given with its conserved first and last residue. A D gene is named only where the DNA matches it firmly. Part of the rows lack a size; the others show once, few, many or a class for expanded clones.

>-|-|TRBV18|TRBJ1-5
CASSLDRNQPQHF
TGTGCCAGCTCCCTCGACAGAAATCAGCCCCAGCATTTT
>-|TRBD2|TRBV4-1|TRBJ2-4
CASSQDITSGGPTNQNIQYF
TGCGCCAGCAGCCAAGATATCACTAGCGGGGGCCCGACAAACCAAAACATTCAGTACTTC
>once|-|TRBV6-5|TRBJ1-1
CASSYAGRSEAFF
TGTGCCAGCAGTTACGCAGGGAGGTCTGAAGCTTTCTTT
>-|-|TRBV5-4|TRBJ2-5
CASSSTSLWAGQETQYF
TGTGCCAGCAGCTCCACTTCCCTCTGGGCAGGACAAGAGACCCAGTACTTC
>-|TRBD2|TRBV7-2|TRBJ2-7
CASSLAVAGTSGEQYF
TGTGCCAGCAGCTTAGCTGTAGCTGGGACTAGCGGAGAGCAGTACTTC
>few|TRBD2|TRBV5-1|TRBJ2-5
CASSSRGMVETQYF
TGCGCCAGCAGCTCGCGGGGGATGGTCGAGACCCAGTACTTC
>-|-|TRBV7-2|TRBJ1-6
CASSLVSRVGSPLHF
TGTGCCAGCAGCTTAGTATCCAGGGTCGGATCACCCCTCCACTTT
>-|-|TRBV10-3|TRBJ2-2
CAIRRLDYTGELFF
TGTGCCATCAGACGACTAGATTACACCGGGGAGCTGTTTTTT
>-|-|TRBV6-1|TRBJ2-5
CASPKTQYF
TGTGCCAGCCCTAAGACCCAGTACTTC
>-|-|TRBV7-9|TRBJ1-5
CASSLDAVQPQHF
TGTGCCAGCAGCTTAGACGCGGTTCAGCCCCAGCATTTT
>-|TRBD2|TRBV7-6|TRBJ2-3
CASSPAGAGLDTQYF
TGTGCCAGCTCCCCAGCGGGAGCGGGGTTAGATACGCAGTATTTT
>-|-|TRBV2|TRBJ2-1
CASSEAGGLFF
TGTGCCAGCAGTGAAGCGGGAGGTTTGTTCTTC
>-|-|TRBV6-6|TRBJ1-1
CASTFAGGPENEAFF
TGTGCCAGCACTTTCGCAGGAGGGCCAGAGAATGAAGCTTTCTTT
>-|TRBD1|TRBV5-4|TRBJ1-2
CASSLVLGQGNYGYTF
TGTGCCAGCAGCTTGGTTTTGGGACAGGGTAACTATGGCTACACCTTC
>-|TRBD1|TRBV5-1|TRBJ2-3
CASSPGTGAITQYF
TGCGCCAGCAGCCCCGGGACAGGGGCCATTACGCAGTATTTT
>few|-|TRBV6-6|TRBJ1-4
CASSYPRSNEKLFF
TGTGCCAGCAGTTACCCGAGAAGTAATGAAAAACTGTTTTTT
>-|TRBD1|TRBV19|TRBJ2-7
CASSIVGLQGSFSYEQYF
TGTGCCAGTAGTATCGTGGGGTTACAGGGGTCGTTCTCCTACGAGCAGTACTTC
>-|-|TRBV4-3|TRBJ2-7
CASSQGWALTYEQYF
TGCGCCAGCAGCCAAGGGTGGGCCTTGACCTACGAGCAGTACTTC
>-|TRBD2|TRBV12-5|TRBJ2-1
CASGGLAGMYNEQFF
TGTGCTAGTGGGGGACTAGCGGGGATGTACAATGAGCAGTTCTTC